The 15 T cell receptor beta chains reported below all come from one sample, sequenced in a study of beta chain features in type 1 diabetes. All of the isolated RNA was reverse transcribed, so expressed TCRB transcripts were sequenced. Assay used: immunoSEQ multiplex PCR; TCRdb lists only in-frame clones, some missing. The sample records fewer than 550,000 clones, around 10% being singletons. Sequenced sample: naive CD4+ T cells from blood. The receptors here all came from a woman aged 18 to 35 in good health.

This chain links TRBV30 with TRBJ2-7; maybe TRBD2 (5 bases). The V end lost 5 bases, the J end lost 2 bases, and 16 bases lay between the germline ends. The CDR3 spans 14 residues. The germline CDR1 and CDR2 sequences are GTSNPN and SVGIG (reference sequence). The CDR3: CAWGSGRRPYEQYF. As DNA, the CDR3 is TGTGCCTGGGGGTCTGGGCGGAGGCCCTACGAGCAGTACTTC.

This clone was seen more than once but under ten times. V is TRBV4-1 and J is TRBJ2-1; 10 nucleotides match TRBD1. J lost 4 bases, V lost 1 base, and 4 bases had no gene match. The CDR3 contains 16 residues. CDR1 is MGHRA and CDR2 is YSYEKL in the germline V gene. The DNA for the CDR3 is TGCGCCAGCAGCCAAGTGCCGGGACAGGGGTACAATGAGCAGTTCTTC. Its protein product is CASSQVPGQGYNEQFF.

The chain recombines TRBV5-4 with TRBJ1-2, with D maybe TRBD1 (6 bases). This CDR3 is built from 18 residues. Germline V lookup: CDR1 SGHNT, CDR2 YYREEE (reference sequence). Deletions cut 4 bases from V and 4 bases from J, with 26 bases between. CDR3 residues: CASSDQNQPWGAGYGYTF. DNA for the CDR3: TGTGCCAGCAGCGACCAAAACCAACCCTGGGGGGCGGGCTATGGCTACACCTTC.

The CDR3 loop is CASSVRGGKNTEAFF. DNA for the CDR3: TGTGCCAGCAGCGTCCGTGGGGGAAAGAACACTGAAGCTTTCTTT. The chain links TRBV7-9 to TRBJ1-1; D might be TRBD1 (5 bases). V was trimmed by 5 bases and J by 1 base, leaving 14 bases between them. This CDR3 comprises 15 residues. Germline CDR1 and CDR2: SEHNR and FQNEAQ (reference sequence).

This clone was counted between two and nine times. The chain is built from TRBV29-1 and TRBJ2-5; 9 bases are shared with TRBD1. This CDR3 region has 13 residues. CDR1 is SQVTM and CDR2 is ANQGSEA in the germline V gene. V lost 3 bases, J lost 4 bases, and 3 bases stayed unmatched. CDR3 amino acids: CSVDGTGLETQYF. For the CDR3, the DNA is TGCAGCGTTGATGGGACAGGGTTAGAGACCCAGTACTTC.

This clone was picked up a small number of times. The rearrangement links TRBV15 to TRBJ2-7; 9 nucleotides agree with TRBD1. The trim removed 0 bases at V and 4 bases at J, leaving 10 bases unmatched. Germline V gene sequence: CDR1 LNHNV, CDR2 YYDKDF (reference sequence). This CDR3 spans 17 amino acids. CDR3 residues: CATSREGQGFGSYEQYF. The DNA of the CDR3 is TGTGCCACCAGCAGAGAAGGACAGGGGTTCGGTTCGTACGAGCAGTACTTC.

CDR3 region: CASSLDPAAMIYGYTF. The CDR3 DNA reads as TGTGCCAGCAGCTTAGATCCAGCGGCCATGATCTATGGCTACACCTTC. This chain links TRBV7-2 with TRBJ1-2; no firm D call. V gave up 1 base and J gave up 4 bases, with 16 bases separating them. Germline values: CDR1 SGHTA, CDR2 FQGNSA. This CDR3 comprises 16 residues.

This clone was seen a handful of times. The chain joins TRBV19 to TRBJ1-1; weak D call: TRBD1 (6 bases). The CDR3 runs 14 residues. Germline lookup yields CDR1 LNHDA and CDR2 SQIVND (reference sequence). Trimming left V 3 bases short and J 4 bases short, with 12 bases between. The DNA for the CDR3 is TGTGCCAGTAGTATCAAGGGACATGGCACTGAAGCTTTCTTT. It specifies CASSIKGHGTEAFF.

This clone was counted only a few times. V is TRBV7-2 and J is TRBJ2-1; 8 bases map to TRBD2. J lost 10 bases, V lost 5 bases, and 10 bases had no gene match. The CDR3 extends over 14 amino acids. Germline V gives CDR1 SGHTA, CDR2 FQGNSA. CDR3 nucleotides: TGTGCCAGCAGCCTAACGGGACTAGGGTACGAGCAGTTCTTC. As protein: CASSLTGLGYEQFF.

CDR3 nucleotides: TGTGCCAGCAGGGAAGGGGGCAACTATGGCTACACCTTC. Translation: CASREGGNYGYTF. The chain combines TRBV25-1 with TRBJ1-2; 7 bases fit TRBD1. J was trimmed by 2 bases and V by 6 bases; bases with no gene match: 3. The CDR3 runs to 13 residues. CDR1 is MGHDK, CDR2 SYGVNS, per germline.

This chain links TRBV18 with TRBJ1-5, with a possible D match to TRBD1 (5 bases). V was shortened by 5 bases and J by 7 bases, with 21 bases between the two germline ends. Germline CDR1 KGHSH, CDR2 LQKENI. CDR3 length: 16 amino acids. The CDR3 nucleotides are TGTGCCAGCTCAAAGTCCGGGACGAATAAGGGGCAGCCCCAGCATTTT. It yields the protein CASSKSGTNKGQPQHF.

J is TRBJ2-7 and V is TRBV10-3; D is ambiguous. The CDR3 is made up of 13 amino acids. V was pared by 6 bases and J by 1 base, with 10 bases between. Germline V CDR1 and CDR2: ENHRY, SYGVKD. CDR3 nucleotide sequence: TGTGCCATCAGGGCAGCCGCTTCCTACGAGCAGTACGTC. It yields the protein CAIRAAASYEQYV.

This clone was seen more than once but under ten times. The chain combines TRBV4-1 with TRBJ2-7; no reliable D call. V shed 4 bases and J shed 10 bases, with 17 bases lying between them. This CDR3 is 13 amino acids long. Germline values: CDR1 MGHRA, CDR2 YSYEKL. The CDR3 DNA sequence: TGCGCCAGCAGCCGCCTACCCGGGCAGACCCAGTACGTC. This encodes CASSRLPGQTQYV.

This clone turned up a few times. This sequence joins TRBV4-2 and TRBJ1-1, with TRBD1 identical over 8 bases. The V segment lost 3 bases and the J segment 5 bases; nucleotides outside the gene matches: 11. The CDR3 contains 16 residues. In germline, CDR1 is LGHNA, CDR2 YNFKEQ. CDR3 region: CASSQPLAGGGTEAFF. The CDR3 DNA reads TGTGCCAGCAGCCAGCCTTTAGCAGGGGGCGGAACTGAAGCTTTCTTT.

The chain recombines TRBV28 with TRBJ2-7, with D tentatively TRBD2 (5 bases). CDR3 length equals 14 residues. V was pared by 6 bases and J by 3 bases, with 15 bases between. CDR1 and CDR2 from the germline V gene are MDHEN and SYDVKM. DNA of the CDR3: TGTGCCAGCAGGCCTGCGGGCCGGAACTACGAGCAGTACGTC. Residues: CASRPAGRNYEQYV.